One and the same sample provided the 28 T cell receptor beta chains below, sequenced in a study of shared clonotypes between healthy human individuals. TCRdb's copy holds only in-frame clones and misses some; the assay was immunoSEQ multiplex PCR. Of some 1.4 million clones in the sample, approximately 97% were seen once. The sample was naive CD4+ T cells sorted from blood. Subset meaning: CD45RA+ positively selected. Receptor source: a man in his thirties or forties in good health.

The chain uses TRBV6-4 and TRBJ2-7; 7 positions match TRBD1. The germline V gene has CDR1 MRHNA and CDR2 SNTAGT. The trim removed 0 bases at V and 0 bases at J, leaving 11 bases unmatched. The CDR3 contains 18 residues. In DNA, the CDR3 is TGTGCCAGCAGTGACTCTTTGTTCCAGAGGACAGGCTCCTACGAGCAGTACTTC. This gives the protein CASSDSLFQRTGSYEQYF.

The chain has TRBV19 and TRBJ2-5, with D perhaps being TRBD1 or TRBD2 (5 bases each). Deletions cut 2 bases from V and 5 bases from J, with 15 bases between. The CDR3 sequence is 15 residues long. Germline lookup yields CDR1 LNHDA and CDR2 SQIVND (reference sequence). The CDR3 loop is CASSITTGREETQYF. The CDR3 coding sequence is TGTGCCAGTAGTATAACAACGGGCAGGGAGGAGACCCAGTACTTC.

The chain is built from TRBV27 and TRBJ2-2; the match to TRBD2 covers 7 bases. CDR1 and CDR2 from the germline V gene are MNHEY and SMNVEV (reference sequence). After removal of 6 bases from V and 4 bases from J, the junction contained 11 bases not matched to a gene. The CDR3 runs 16 residues. CDR3 region: CASRARRERGTGELFF. As DNA, the CDR3 is TGTGCCAGCAGAGCGAGGCGGGAGAGGGGCACCGGGGAGCTGTTTTTT.

With respect to this clone: At the DNA level, this CDR3 is encoded by other sequences in the same sample as well. This chain uses TRBV5-6 with TRBJ2-3; no firm D call. V dropped 0 bases and J dropped 0 bases, with 2 bases sitting between them. The CDR3 length is 13 residues. The germline gives CDR1 SGHDT, CDR2 YYEEEE. CDR3 in amino acids: CASSLGSTDTQYF. The CDR3 DNA is TGTGCCAGCAGCTTGGGGAGCACAGATACGCAGTATTTT.

The chain uses TRBV4-2 and TRBJ2-6; 9 positions agree with TRBD1. J lost 1 base, V lost 4 bases, and 8 bases had no gene match. Germline values: CDR1 LGHNA, CDR2 YNFKEQ. The CDR3 is 18 amino acids. Here the CDR3 DNA reads TGTGCCAGCAGCCCCGCCGGGACAGGGCTTTCTGGGGCCAACGTCCTGACTTTC. It codes for CASSPAGTGLSGANVLTF.

The chain recombines TRBV2 with TRBJ2-7, with a weak D call TRBD2 (6 bases). The CDR3 runs 16 residues. Trimming pared 6 bases from V and 3 bases from J, leaving 21 bases between. Germline CDR1 SNHLY, CDR2 FYNNEI. The CDR3 coding sequence is TGTGCCAGCAGCCCGCGTGGGACTGGACGGAACTACGAGCAGTACTTC. Its translation is CASSPRGTGRNYEQYF.

This clone was observed a single time. Other DNA sequences in the sample encode the same CDR3. The V gene is TRBV18, the J gene TRBJ2-7, with no clear D. Germline V CDR1 and CDR2: KGHSH, LQKENI. V was trimmed by 2 bases and J by 1 base, leaving 6 bases between them. The CDR3 is made up of 13 amino acids. DNA of the CDR3: TGTGCCAGCTCACCAAGGGTATCCTACGAGCAGTACTTC. Translated, it gives CASSPRVSYEQYF.

This rearrangement joins TRBV5-5 to TRBJ2-5, with D possibly TRBD1 on 7 matching bases. This CDR3 has 17 residues. Looked up from germline, CDR1 is SGHKS and CDR2 is YYEKEE (reference sequence). Trimming cost V 0 bases and J 4 bases, with 19 bases left between them. The chain's CDR3 is CASSLGIGAGQRETQYF. In nucleotides, the CDR3 is TGTGCCAGCAGCTTGGGGATCGGTGCGGGACAGCGAGAGACCCAGTACTTC.

This chain connects TRBV11-2 to TRBJ2-5; D not certain. Germline V gene sequence: CDR1 SGHAT, CDR2 FQNNGV. Trimming cost V 0 bases and J 4 bases, with 15 bases left between them. CDR3 size: 16 residues. The CDR3 DNA reads TGTGCCAGCAGCTTAGATAACTTCGCGACGGGAGAGACCCAGTACTTC. This gives the protein CASSLDNFATGETQYF. Looking up the rest from reference TRBV11-2 and TRBJ2-5 gives the full variable domain: EAGVAQSPRYKIIEKRQSVAFWCNPISGHATLYWYQQILGQGPKLLIQFQNNGVVDDSQLPKDRFSAERLKGVDSTLKIQPAKLEDSAVYLCASSLDNFATGETQYFGPGTRLLVL.

For the CDR3, the DNA is TGTGCCAGCAGCTTAGCGTTATTGAGGGAGGGCCAGAATGAGCAGTTCTTC. Translating it yields CASSLALLREGQNEQFF. V and J are TRBV7-9 and TRBJ2-1; TRBD2 matches 7 bases. V shed 0 bases, J shed 7 bases, and the junction held 12 bases outside the gene matches. CDR3 length: 17 amino acids. CDR1 and CDR2 from the germline V gene are SEHNR and FQNEAQ (reference sequence).

V gene TRBV6-5 combines with J gene TRBJ2-7; 11 positions match TRBD2. This CDR3 region has 16 residues. Losses at the gene ends were 2 bases for V and 5 bases for J; bases not matched to a gene: 8. The V gene's germline CDR1 is MNHEY and CDR2 SVGAGI. In DNA form, the CDR3 reads TGTGCCAGCAGTTACGCACCGGGACTAGCGGCTAACGAGCAGTACTTC. This translates into CASSYAPGLAANEQYF.

DNA for the CDR3: TGTGCCAGCAGCTTTACAGGGGCGGCCGAGCAGTACTTC. Translated, it gives CASSFTGAAEQYF. The V call is TRBV5-4, the J call TRBJ2-7; 7 positions match TRBD1. This CDR3 has 13 residues. Germline loops: CDR1 SGHNT, CDR2 YYREEE (reference sequence). V shed 2 bases, J shed 6 bases, and the junction held 5 bases outside the gene matches.

The rearrangement links TRBV10-3 to TRBJ1-1; perhaps TRBD1 as D (5 bases). Deletions cut 0 bases from V and 4 bases from J, with 9 bases between. Germline CDR1 and CDR2: ENHRY and SYGVKD. The CDR3 consists of 14 residues. CDR3 amino acids: CAISESAGLTEAFF. In nucleotides, the CDR3 is TGTGCCATCAGTGAGTCGGCAGGGCTCACTGAAGCTTTCTTT.

CDR3 coding DNA: TGTGCCAGCTCACCACCCAGGTGGGAGGACGGGGAGCTGTTTTTT. This gives the protein CASSPPRWEDGELFF. This sequence joins TRBV18 and TRBJ2-2, with TRBD2 as a possible D gene (6 bases). With 0 bases removed from V and 7 bases from J, the gap between germline ends came to 12 bases. Germline assignment: CDR1 KGHSH and CDR2 LQKENI. The CDR3 is 15 residues long.

The chain uses TRBV28 and TRBJ2-2, with D perhaps matching TRBD1 (6 bases). Trimming took 3 bases from V and 1 from J, leaving 15 bases between them. CDR3 length equals 17 residues. Germline-derived CDR1 and CDR2 are MDHEN and SYDVKM. The CDR3 DNA sequence: TGTGCCAGCAGTTTCTTCGGACAGCCGCAGAACACCGGGGAGCTGTTTTTT. This translates into CASSFFGQPQNTGELFF.

The V call is TRBV5-1, the J call TRBJ1-3, with 10 bases that match TRBD1. V was pared by 3 bases and J by 4 bases, with 7 bases of the junction left unmatched. The germline CDR1 and CDR2 sequences are SGHRS and YFSETQ. The CDR3 has 16 amino acids. The chain's CDR3 is CASSWGDRGHGNTIYF. Written as DNA, the CDR3 is TGCGCCAGCAGCTGGGGCGACAGGGGGCACGGAAACACCATATATTTT. The variable domain in full, with the rest retrieved from reference TRBV5-1 and TRBJ1-3, is KAGVTQTPRYLIKTRGQQVTLSCSPISGHRSVSWYQQTPGQGLQFLFEYFSETQRNKGNFPGRFSGRQFSNSRSEMNVSTLELGDSALYLCASSWGDRGHGNTIYFGEGSWLTVV.

V usage is TRBV18 and J usage is TRBJ1-3; D perhaps matches TRBD1 (6 bases). The CDR3 loop spans 17 amino acids. Germline CDR1 reads KGHSH; CDR2 reads LQKENI. V was shortened by 3 bases and J by 1 base, with 16 bases between the two germline ends. The CDR3 sequence: CASSPQTGQFSGNTIYF. The CDR3 nucleotides read TGTGCCAGCTCACCTCAGACCGGACAGTTTTCTGGAAACACCATATATTTT.

The chain has TRBV9 and TRBJ1-2; 9 nucleotides align to TRBD1. CDR3 length: 16 residues. CDR1 is SGDLS and CDR2 is YYNGEE in the germline V gene. With 3 bases clipped from V and 3 bases from J, the junction kept 9 bases outside the gene matches. DNA for the CDR3: TGTGCCAGCAGCGACCGGAGACAGGGGGGAGACTATGGCTACACCTTC. Its protein product is CASSDRRQGGDYGYTF.

V and J are TRBV18 and TRBJ1-1; tentative D call: TRBD1 (5 bases). Trimming removed 3 bases at V and 11 bases at J, with 19 bases between. This CDR3 spans 14 amino acids. Germline CDR1 and CDR2: KGHSH and LQKENI. Written as DNA, the CDR3 is TGTGCCAGCTCACCCGATCGAAGTAGCGAGGGGGCTTTCTTT. Translated, it gives CASSPDRSSEGAFF.

The V call is TRBV7-2, the J call TRBJ1-2, with D unclear. The germline V and J ends were trimmed by 5 bases and 8 bases, with 9 bases remaining between them. Germline V gives CDR1 SGHTA, CDR2 FQGNSA. CDR3 length: 11 amino acids. DNA for the CDR3: TGTGCCAGCAGCCCCGCTGGGGGCTACACCTTC. It codes for CASSPAGGYTF.

The chain is built from TRBV5-1 and TRBJ2-5; D not resolved. The CDR3 loop spans 14 amino acids. Germline assignment: CDR1 SGHRS and CDR2 YFSETQ. V was pared by 0 bases and J by 5 bases, with 11 bases between. The CDR3 reads CASSLVIVGETQYF. The CDR3 DNA is TGCGCCAGCAGCTTGGTTATAGTTGGGGAGACCCAGTACTTC.

The genes are TRBV27 and TRBJ2-7, with a possible D match to TRBD1 (6 bases). Trimming removed 5 bases from V and 0 bases from J, with 11 bases in between. This CDR3 spans 14 amino acids. Germline loops: CDR1 MNHEY, CDR2 SMNVEV (reference sequence). CDR3 in DNA: TGTGCCAGCAGTCTACTAGGGGGCTCCTACGAGCAGTACTTC. Translated, it gives CASSLLGGSYEQYF.

The chain employs TRBV5-1 and TRBJ2-1; TRBD1 is a possible D gene (5 bases). CDR1 is SGHRS and CDR2 is YFSETQ in the germline V gene. V was pared by 5 bases and J by 9 bases, with 18 bases between. This CDR3 has 14 residues. The CDR3 nucleotides are TGCGCCAGCAGTATAAAAAGGGGTCCTAGTGAGCAGTTCTTC. Its protein is CASSIKRGPSEQFF.

The V call is TRBV7-9, the J call TRBJ1-4; 7 bases align to TRBD1. Germline V gene sequence: CDR1 SEHNR, CDR2 FQNEAQ (reference sequence). J lost 5 bases, V lost 3 bases, and 6 bases had no gene match. This CDR3 contains 15 residues. CDR3 loop: CASSLPQGLNEKLFF. Here the CDR3 DNA reads TGTGCCAGCAGCTTGCCACAGGGGTTAAATGAAAAACTGTTTTTT. The complete variable domain, with remaining parts taken from reference TRBV7-9 and TRBJ1-4, reads DTGVSQNPRHKITKRGQNVTFRCDPISEHNRLYWYRQTLGQGPEFLTYFQNEAQLEKSRLLSDRFSAERPKGSFSTLEIQRTEQGDSAMYLCASSLPQGLNEKLFFGSGTQLSVL.

In DNA, the CDR3 is TGTGCCAGCAGCCGGTATCAACTAGCGGGCCTTACCTACGAGCAGTACTTC. Translation: CASSRYQLAGLTYEQYF. The chain has TRBV5-4 and TRBJ2-7; 9 bases agree with TRBD2. Per the germline V gene, CDR1 is SGHNT and CDR2 is YYREEE (reference sequence). V lost 4 bases and J lost 2; bases outside the gene matches: 13. The CDR3 loop spans 17 amino acids.

The gene calls are TRBV25-1 and TRBJ1-4; D gene unclear. V was pared by 1 base and J by 4 bases, with 7 bases between. The CDR3 totals 14 residues. Germline values: CDR1 MGHDK, CDR2 SYGVNS. CDR3 nucleotides: TGTGCCAGCAGTGAATGGGAGCTTAATGAAAAACTGTTTTTT. It encodes CASSEWELNEKLFF.

The V and J genes are TRBV5-1 and TRBJ2-3; 11 nucleotides align to TRBD1. The germline CDR1 and CDR2 sequences are SGHRS and YFSETQ. This CDR3 is built from 16 residues. J was trimmed by 5 bases and V by 1 base; bases with no gene match: 6. CDR3 DNA sequence: TGCGCCAGCAGCTTGCTGGGACAGGGGGAAGGAGATACGCAGTATTTT. It encodes CASSLLGQGEGDTQYF.

This sequence joins TRBV6-5 and TRBJ2-3, with TRBD2 matching over 12 bases. Germline values: CDR1 MNHEY, CDR2 SVGAGI. CDR3 length equals 15 residues. V shed 6 bases and J 6 bases; nucleotides not matched to a gene: 7. The CDR3 protein is CASRLTSGRWDTQYF. In DNA form, the CDR3 reads TGTGCCAGCAGGCTAACTAGCGGGAGGTGGGATACGCAGTATTTT.